This TCR beta chain was identified in a study of shared clonotypes between healthy human individuals. Study summary: Three plates each covered CD4 naive and memory; CD8 naive two, CD8 memory one. General observations from the study: The authors expected sequencing depth to affect clonotype sharing among donors. Relative to memory subsets, naive subsets generally showed larger estimated richness.

CDR3 length: 15 residues. With 7 bases clipped from V and 3 bases from J, the junction kept 3 bases outside the gene matches. From germline, CDR1 is SGHVS and CDR2 FQNEAQ. Every subset had its genomic DNA shared out evenly among several immunoSEQ plates. Using immunoSEQ multiplex PCR, the repertoire was profiled, and TCRdb retains in-frame clones only, with some absent. Of over a million clones listed, around 98% are singletons. As concerns this clone: The antigen remains unidentified.

V usage is TRBV7-8 and J usage is TRBJ2-1; 13 bases fit TRBD2. Specimen: naive CD4+ T cells sorted from blood. The subset: CD45RA+ positively selected. The receptor was isolated from a man in his thirties or forties in good health. CDR3 in DNA: TGTGCCAGCACCTGGACTAGCGGGAGCTACAATGAGCAGTTCTTC. It yields the protein CASTWTSGSYNEQFF.